Below, 22 T cell receptor beta chains from the same sample are listed, as sequenced in a study of cytomegalovirus exposure and HLA in healthy donors. The PCR made use of 60 Vbeta and 13 Jbeta primers. Using immunoSEQ multiplex PCR, the repertoire was profiled, and TCRdb retains in-frame clones only, with some absent. Among some 99,000 clones listed, roughly 63% were seen once. Source material: PBMCs. These receptors all stem from a woman in her 70s in good health and CMV-seropositive.

The chain joins TRBV27 to TRBJ1-1; D is perhaps TRBD1 (5 bases). The CDR3 contains 14 residues. In germline, CDR1 is MNHEY, CDR2 SMNVEV (reference sequence). The V end lost 0 bases, the J end lost 4 bases, and 9 bases lay between the germline ends. In DNA form, the CDR3 reads TGTGCCAGCAGTTTATCATTGGGGGGCACTGAAGCTTTCTTT. Residues: CASSLSLGGTEAFF.

This clone has just one count. This chain uses TRBV10-1 with TRBJ1-2; 8 nucleotides agree with TRBD1. Germline-derived CDR1 and CDR2 are WNHNN and SYGVQD (reference sequence). V shed 5 bases, J shed 6 bases, and the junction held 11 bases outside the gene matches. CDR3 length equals 15 residues. In DNA, the CDR3 is TGCGCCAGCAGTAGGACGAGGACAGGGCGAAATGGCTACACCTTC. Translation: CASSRTRTGRNGYTF.

This sequence joins TRBV5-1 and TRBJ1-1, with D possibly being TRBD1 (5 bases). V was cut by 2 bases and J by 7 bases, with 12 bases left in between. This CDR3 is built from 13 residues. Germline V gene lookup returns CDR1 SGHRS and CDR2 YFSETQ. The CDR3 bases are TGCGCCAGCAGCTTTGGGCAGGGACTTGAAGCTTTCTTT. Amino acids: CASSFGQGLEAFF.

V gene TRBV5-6 combines with J gene TRBJ1-1; possibly TRBD1 for D (5 bases). Germline V lookup: CDR1 SGHDT, CDR2 YYEEEE. The length of the CDR3 is 13 residues. V lost 2 bases and J lost 7, with 12 bases in between. CDR3 nucleotides: TGTGCCAGCAGCTTAGCAGGGCCGGGTGAAGCTTTCTTT. As protein: CASSLAGPGEAFF.

This chain connects TRBV6-5 to TRBJ1-4; 8 bases align to TRBD1. V lost 11 bases to trimming and J lost 5 bases; unmatched junction nucleotides: 4. The germline V gene encodes CDR1 MNHEY and CDR2 SVGAGI. The CDR3 loop spans 12 amino acids. The CDR3 DNA reads as TGTGCCTCGAGGACAGGGAATGAAAAACTGTTTTTT. Amino acids: CASRTGNEKLFF.

V and J are TRBV6-5 and TRBJ2-5; TRBD1 agrees at 9 bases. The end of the DNA fits TRBJ2-7 better, so the J call may be wrong. This CDR3 is built from 15 residues. Looked up from germline, CDR1 is MNHEY and CDR2 is SVGAGI. CDR3 DNA: TGTGCCAGCAGTTACGGCGGGACAGGGATCTACGAGCAGTACTTC. It encodes CASSYGGTGIYEQYF.

The V call is TRBV29-1, the J call TRBJ2-7; the D gene is possibly TRBD2 (5 bases). Germline assignment: CDR1 SQVTM and CDR2 ANQGSEA. CDR3 length equals 10 residues. The V end was cut by 2 bases, the J end by 8 bases, with 7 bases between. CDR3 loop: CSVEIGKQYF. CDR3 in DNA: TGCAGCGTTGAAATCGGGAAGCAGTACTTC.

The chain joins TRBV7-2 to TRBJ1-5, with D possibly matching TRBD1 (6 bases). Trimming removed 5 bases from V and 4 bases from J, with 18 bases in between. The CDR3 spans 16 residues. Germline CDR1 is SGHTA and CDR2 is FQGNSA. CDR3: CASSPFNRELNQPQHF. CDR3 DNA sequence: TGTGCCAGCAGCCCCTTCAACAGGGAATTGAATCAGCCCCAGCATTTT. Together with reference TRBV7-2 and TRBJ1-5, the CDR3 gives the full variable domain: GAGVSQSPSNKVTEKGKDVELRCDPISGHTALYWYRQSLGQGLEFLIYFQGNSAPDKSGLPSDRFSAERTGGSVSTLTIQRTQQEDSAVYLCASSPFNRELNQPQHFGDGTRLSIL.

The chain carries TRBV19 and TRBJ1-1, with TRBD1 matching 8 bases. The CDR3 extends over 16 amino acids. CDR1 LNHDA and CDR2 SQIVND come from the germline V gene (reference sequence). The junction had 12 bases not matched to a gene; V was cut back by 3 bases and J by 6 bases. The CDR3 spells CASSIPRRTGGAEAFF. In DNA form, the CDR3 reads TGTGCCAGTAGTATCCCGCGTCGAACAGGGGGTGCTGAAGCTTTCTTT.

The chain carries TRBV11-2 and TRBJ1-6, with D hard to call. The CDR3 runs 15 residues. CDR1 is SGHAT, CDR2 FQNNGV, per germline. V lost 4 bases and J 6 bases, leaving 13 bases between the germline ends. CDR3 nucleotides: TGTGCCAGCAGCTCTCACAGTCGGTTTAATTCACCCCTCCACTTT. Protein: CASSSHSRFNSPLHF.

V usage is TRBV19 and J usage is TRBJ1-5; the D is unclear. V was cut by 4 bases and J by 2 bases, with 15 bases left in between. This CDR3 comprises 16 residues. Germline V gene data show CDR1 as LNHDA and CDR2 as SQIVND (reference sequence). CDR3 sequence: CASSTLPVPGNQPQHF. CDR3 coding DNA: TGTGCCAGTAGTACCCTCCCGGTCCCGGGCAATCAGCCCCAGCATTTT.

The chain couples TRBV19 to TRBJ2-7; 10 bases agree with TRBD2. Trimming cost V 4 bases and J 6 bases; bases outside gene matches: 9. The CDR3 has 15 amino acids. Per the germline V gene, CDR1 is LNHDA and CDR2 is SQIVND (reference sequence). CDR3 nucleotide sequence: TGTGCCAGTAGTACAACCGCTAGCGGGGGCGGCGAGCAGTACTTC. Amino acid sequence: CASSTTASGGGEQYF.

The V gene is TRBV4-1, the J gene TRBJ1-2, with D possibly matching TRBD1 (5 bases). The V and J ends lost 3 bases and 1 base respectively, with 21 bases between them. Germline-derived CDR1 and CDR2 are MGHRA and YSYEKL. This CDR3 contains 18 residues. CDR3: CASSQEGLTGGDNYGYTF. The DNA of the CDR3 is TGCGCCAGCAGCCAGGAGGGGCTAACAGGAGGGGATAACTATGGCTACACCTTC.

This clone was recorded a few times. The chain employs TRBV7-9 and TRBJ2-7; the D gene is possibly TRBD2 (6 bases). Trimming cost V 1 base and J 0 bases, with 10 bases left between them. Germline values: CDR1 SEHNR, CDR2 FQNEAQ (reference sequence). This CDR3 spans 15 amino acids. The CDR3 loop reads CASSLGGGASYEQYF. In DNA, the CDR3 is TGTGCCAGCAGCTTAGGTGGAGGGGCCTCCTACGAGCAGTACTTC.

The chain links TRBV18 to TRBJ1-2, with 9 bases lining up with TRBD1. Germline CDR1 reads KGHSH; CDR2 reads LQKENI. The CDR3 spans 15 residues. V lost 0 bases to trimming and J lost 10 bases; unmatched junction nucleotides: 9. Here the CDR3 reads CASSPPGTGLSVYTF. The CDR3 coding sequence is TGTGCCAGCTCACCACCGGGGACAGGGTTGTCCGTCTACACCTTC.

The chain uses TRBV5-1 and TRBJ1-1; D may be TRBD1 (6 bases). The V gene lost 4 bases and the J gene lost 3 bases, with 13 bases spanning the gap. Looked up from germline, CDR1 is SGHRS and CDR2 is YFSETQ. The CDR3 is made up of 14 amino acids. For the CDR3, the DNA is TGCGCCAGCAGCCCGGGAACAGGGTACACTGAAGCTTTCTTT. This sequence encodes CASSPGTGYTEAFF.

The V and J genes are TRBV19 and TRBJ2-1; 8 nucleotides align to TRBD1. The CDR3 runs 15 residues. Germline trimming cut 6 bases from V and 0 bases from J; bases unmatched to any gene: 4. Germline V gene lookup returns CDR1 LNHDA and CDR2 SQIVND (reference sequence). Here the CDR3 reads CASSRTGHSYNEQFF. The CDR3 region has the DNA TGTGCCAGTAGCCGGACAGGGCACTCCTACAATGAGCAGTTCTTC.

This clone was seen just once. This chain connects TRBV5-1 to TRBJ1-2; no firm D call. The CDR3 spans 14 residues. CDR1 and CDR2 (germline): SGHRS, YFSETQ. Trimming cost V 2 bases and J 2 bases, with 10 bases left between them. CDR3 DNA sequence: TGCGCCAGCAGCTTTGAACAGTTCAACTATGGCTACACCTTC. Translated, it gives CASSFEQFNYGYTF. The full variable domain, its missing parts supplied by reference TRBV5-1 and TRBJ1-2, is KAGVTQTPRYLIKTRGQQVTLSCSPISGHRSVSWYQQTPGQGLQFLFEYFSETQRNKGNFPGRFSGRQFSNSRSEMNVSTLELGDSALYLCASSFEQFNYGYTFGSGTRLTVV.

The chain has TRBV4-2 and TRBJ2-7, with a possible D match to TRBD1 (5 bases). Per the germline V gene, CDR1 is LGHNA and CDR2 is YNFKEQ. With 0 bases removed from V and 2 bases from J, the gap between germline ends came to 11 bases. The CDR3 consists of 15 residues. DNA for the CDR3: TGTGCCAGCAGCCAAGATACGCCAGGGCCCTACGAGCAGTACTTC. Translating gives CASSQDTPGPYEQYF.

The rearrangement joins TRBV4-1 to TRBJ1-5, with a tentative D call TRBD1 (5 bases). This CDR3 region has 15 residues. In germline, CDR1 is MGHRA, CDR2 YSYEKL. V lost 8 bases, J lost 1 base, and 15 bases lay in between. CDR3 in amino acids: CASSRGEQSNQPQHF. The CDR3 nucleotides are TGCGCCAGCTCCCGGGGGGAACAAAGCAATCAGCCCCAGCATTTT.

The chain links TRBV7-9 to TRBJ1-1; TRBD1 aligns across 7 bases. The V gene end was trimmed by 4 bases and the J gene end by 4 bases; junction bases not matched to a gene: 6. The CDR3 is 14 amino acids. Germline CDR1 is SEHNR and CDR2 is FQNEAQ (reference sequence). For the CDR3, the DNA is TGTGCCAGCAGCTCCCAACAGGGGAGCACTGAAGCTTTCTTT. Protein product: CASSSQQGSTEAFF.

This clone appeared a few times. Other DNA sequences in this sample translate to the same CDR3. This chain links TRBV6-5 with TRBJ2-5; 8 bases are shared with TRBD1. The trim removed 5 bases at V and 5 bases at J, leaving 10 bases unmatched. The V gene's germline CDR1 is MNHEY and CDR2 SVGAGI. This CDR3 contains 15 residues. The CDR3 reads CASSQGTGTWETQYF. The CDR3 DNA follows: TGTGCCAGCAGTCAAGGGACAGGTACATGGGAGACCCAGTACTTC.